The 13 T cell receptor beta chains listed next were all sequenced from one sample in a study of blood T cell repertoires in COVID-19. TCRdb's table, derived via immunoSEQ multiplex PCR, lists solely in-frame clones and lacks some. The sample lists 200,000 to 250,000 clones; approximately 85% were seen once. Sequencing was done on a sample of peripheral blood. The origin of the receptors is a man between 40 and 49 years old with acute or convalescent COVID-19.

V usage is TRBV28 and J usage is TRBJ1-2; 7 nucleotides agree with TRBD1. J gave up 4 bases and V 5 bases, and 7 bases lay outside the gene matches. Germline values: CDR1 MDHEN, CDR2 SYDVKM. The CDR3 is 14 amino acids. For the CDR3, the DNA is TGTGCCAGCAGTCCCCCCGGGACAGTCTATGGCTACACCTTC. This sequence encodes CASSPPGTVYGYTF.

The V and J genes are TRBV4-3 and TRBJ2-7, with 7 bases aligning to TRBD1. This CDR3 is 14 amino acids long. The V and J ends lost 4 bases and 2 bases, in that order; junction bases with no gene match: 5. CDR1 is LGHNA and CDR2 is YSLEER in the germline V gene. Here the CDR3 reads CASSPTDRTYEQYF. CDR3 bases: TGCGCCAGCAGCCCCACGGACAGGACCTACGAGCAGTACTTC.

This chain uses TRBV6-5 with TRBJ1-1; D gene ambiguous. Germline-derived CDR1 and CDR2 are MNHEY and SVGAGI. V lost 6 bases and J 6 bases, leaving 11 bases between the germline ends. This CDR3 contains 12 residues. The CDR3 DNA sequence: TGTGCCAGCAGCCGAGGTAGTTCTGAAGCTTTCTTT. This sequence encodes CASSRGSSEAFF.

This chain joins TRBV30 and TRBJ1-2; the D gene is possibly TRBD1 (6 bases). V lost 3 bases to trimming and J lost 8 bases, with 19 bases between them. The CDR3 contains 14 residues. CDR1 GTSNPN and CDR2 SVGIG come from the germline V gene (reference sequence). DNA for the CDR3: TGTGCCTGGAGGGGACAAAATTTTGCGGGCGGCTACACCTTC. It encodes CAWRGQNFAGGYTF.

This chain connects TRBV9 to TRBJ2-5, with 7 bases matching TRBD1. The CDR3 spans 14 residues. The V and J ends lost 3 bases and 11 bases, in that order; junction bases with no gene match: 13. Germline V lookup: CDR1 SGDLS, CDR2 YYNGEE. The CDR3 DNA reads as TGTGCCAGCAGCGGATCCGGGACAGCGAAATGGCAGTACTTC. It is translated as CASSGSGTAKWQYF. Drawing the rest from reference TRBV9 and TRBJ2-5, the complete variable domain is DSGVTQTPKHLITATGQRVTLRCSPRSGDLSVYWYQQSLDQGLQFLIQYYNGEERAKGNILERFSAQQFPDLHSELNLSSLELGDSALYFCASSGSGTAKWQYFGPGTRLLVL.

The V gene is TRBV2, the J gene TRBJ2-7; 10 nucleotides line up with TRBD1. The V gene's germline CDR1 is SNHLY and CDR2 FYNNEI. The J segment lost 5 bases and the V segment lost 9 bases, leaving 13 bases of the junction unmatched. CDR3 length: 15 residues. The CDR3 here is CASFHQGQGFDEQYF. Written as DNA, the CDR3 is TGTGCCAGTTTCCATCAGGGACAGGGGTTCGACGAGCAGTACTTC.

The chain joins TRBV21-1 to TRBJ1-4; TRBD1 was called by the table and not checked on the DNA. TRBV21-1 is annotated as a pseudogene. The CDR3 covers 17 residues. As DNA, the CDR3 is TGTGCCAGCAGCGGCAGGGATCCAGGCGCTCTTAATGAAAAACTGTTTTTT. Translating it yields CASSGRDPGALNEKLFF.

This chain links TRBV7-6 with TRBJ1-4; D gene uncertain. V lost 1 base and J 8 bases, leaving 8 bases between the germline ends. The CDR3 totals 13 residues. Germline V gives CDR1 SGHVS, CDR2 FNYEAQ. The CDR3 bases are TGTGCCAGCAGCTTAGGTGGGAGCGAAAAACTGTTTTTT. This gives the protein CASSLGGSEKLFF.

In its sample, this clone was seen once. This sequence joins TRBV27 and TRBJ1-2, with 10 bases that match TRBD1. V was clipped by 0 bases and J by 6 bases; unmatched bases: 1. The V gene's germline CDR1 is MNHEY and CDR2 SMNVEV (reference sequence). The CDR3 is 14 amino acids. As DNA, the CDR3 is TGTGCCAGCAGTTTATCCGGGACAGGGGATGGCTACACCTTC. This codes for CASSLSGTGDGYTF.

The chain is built from TRBV30 and TRBJ1-2; unclear D gene. V was shortened by 8 bases and J by 7 bases, with 14 bases between the two germline ends. The CDR3 runs 11 residues. CDR1 GTSNPN and CDR2 SVGIG come from the germline V gene (reference sequence). DNA of the CDR3: TGTGCCCGAGGGAGGACGGGTGGCTACACCTTC. It codes for CARGRTGGYTF.

The chain has TRBV2 and TRBJ2-7; 12 nucleotides match TRBD2. Germline V CDR1 and CDR2: SNHLY, FYNNEI. V lost 5 bases and J lost 3; bases outside the gene matches: 2. The CDR3 runs to 14 residues. In DNA, the CDR3 is TGTGCCAGCAGTTCGACTAGCGGGGGCTACGAGCAGTACTTC. Encoded protein: CASSSTSGGYEQYF. The complete variable domain, with remaining parts taken from reference TRBV2 and TRBJ2-7, reads EPEVTQTPSHQVTQMGQEVILRCVPISNHLYFYWYRQILGQKVEFLVSFYNNEISEKSEIFDDQFSVERPDGSNFTLKIRSTKLEDSAMYFCASSSTSGGYEQYFGPGTRLTVT.

The gene calls are TRBV7-3 and TRBJ1-1, with D possibly being TRBD1 (6 bases). The CDR3 contains 13 residues. Trimming took 1 base from V and 4 from J, leaving 7 bases between them. Germline V CDR1 and CDR2: SGHTA, FQGTGA. CDR3 in DNA: TGTGCCAGCAGCTTAAAAGGGGGCACTGAAGCTTTCTTT. Residues: CASSLKGGTEAFF.

The chain combines TRBV2 with TRBJ2-1; the match to TRBD2 covers 8 bases. In germline, CDR1 is SNHLY, CDR2 FYNNEI. The CDR3 sequence is 15 residues long. Trimming removed 4 bases from V and 2 bases from J; junction bases left unmatched: 4. The CDR3 nucleotides are TGTGCCAGCAGTGTTAGCGGGACGGCCTACAATGAGCAGTTCTTC. This gives the protein CASSVSGTAYNEQFF.